A selection of T cell receptor beta chains follows, all from one sample in a study of shared clonotypes between healthy human individuals. TCRdb keeps only in-frame clones here, not all; method: immunoSEQ multiplex PCR. Among about 2 million clones listed, about 95% were seen once. Sample: naive CD8+ T cells sorted from blood. The receptors shown here come from a man between 18 and 29 years old in good health. CDR3s include the opening cysteine and the closing phenylalanine or tryptophan.

16	TRBV21-1	TRBJ1-1	CASSKVGKGWGTEAFF
15	TRBV7-2	TRBJ2-7	CASSLGLGTAFEQYF
13	TRBV2	TRBJ2-7	CAGGETSGYEQYF
15	TRBV6-1	TRBJ2-3	CASTDGTSFKDTQYF
13	TRBV27	TRBJ1-2	CASSLQANYGYTF
13	TRBV6-1	TRBJ2-5	CASPSREGQTQYF
17	TRBV27	TRBJ2-5	CASWGLAGGGYQETQYF
12	TRBV7-2	TRBJ2-1	CASSLWSYEQFF
14	TRBV4-2	TRBJ2-1	CASSYTSGGAEQFF
12	TRBV6-5	TRBJ2-7	CASSSAGAEQYF
14	TRBV4-1	TRBJ1-1	CASSQEGISTEAFF
15	TRBV6-4	TRBJ2-1	CASSDLTDTYNEQFF
15	TRBV4-3	TRBJ2-7	CASSQDRDRSYEQYF
14	TRBV6-5	TRBJ2-2	CASSYSGSGGELFF
10	TRBV29-1	TRBJ2-5	CSVEPGAQYF
17	TRBV4-1	TRBJ2-1	CASSQDPGTGVYNEQFF
15	TRBV6-5	TRBJ1-6	CASSYGTGYNSPLHF
17	TRBV7-9	TRBJ1-3	CASSLVGQGLSGNTIYF
15	TRBV19	TRBJ2-1	CASSIRDAPYNEQFF
18	TRBV7-6	TRBJ2-2	CASSRFIAGHFNTGELFF
13	TRBV2	TRBJ2-1	CASSEGMRYEQFF
15	TRBV7-9	TRBJ2-7	CASSLPQGGGYEQYF
16	TRBV4-1	TRBJ2-7	CASSQKAGHNIYEQYF
16	TRBV4-1	TRBJ2-3	CASSLGLAGGEDTQYF
14	TRBV5-5	TRBJ1-2	CASSFLRILYGYTF
11	TRBV5-5	TRBJ2-7	CASSSLYEQYF
13	TRBV28	TRBJ2-7	CASTPQGAYEQYF
16	TRBV5-4	TRBJ2-5	CASSPGLAGARETQYF
14	TRBV27	TRBJ1-5	CASSLRGSNQPQHF
14	TRBV7-9	TRBJ2-2	CASSFWANTGELFF
17	TRBV11-2	TRBJ2-3	CASSLQPGLISSDTQYF
14	TRBV4-2	TRBJ2-7	CASSQVAGADEQYF
15	TRBV7-2	TRBJ1-3	CASSSGQASGNTIYF
11	TRBV5-4	TRBJ1-2	CASSWGDGYTF
18	TRBV29-1	TRBJ2-2	CSVDPRGSGGSNTGELFF
19	TRBV21-1	TRBJ1-4	CASRVRDRGPRFAYEKLFF
14	TRBV19	TRBJ1-2	CASSIVPQDLGYTF
16	TRBV6-5	TRBJ2-5	CASSYSGLVSQETQYF
14	TRBV18	TRBJ2-7	CASSPGTAFDEQYF
15	TRBV13	TRBJ2-3	CASSLLAGETDTQYF
16	TRBV9	TRBJ2-5	CASSYGTSAPGETQYF
15	TRBV5-5	TRBJ1-3	CASSLGGGAGNTIYF
18	TRBV11-2	TRBJ2-7	CASSSALSTSGPSYEQYF
11	TRBV6-6	TRBJ2-3	CASSSSDTQYF
15	TRBV5-1	TRBJ2-1	CASSLEGGFFDEQFF
17	TRBV9	TRBJ2-2	CASTRPSGQGNTGELFF
14	TRBV27	TRBJ2-7	CASSLSRGANEQYF
16	TRBV23-1	TRBJ1-1	CASSQSVQGADREAFF
15	TRBV13	TRBJ2-1	CASSLVGTGNNEQFF
13	TRBV7-6	TRBJ1-6	CASSLRGDSPLHF
11	TRBV27	TRBJ2-7	CASSQRNEQYF
14	TRBV6-6	TRBJ2-1	CASSSGLAHNEQFF
15	TRBV15	TRBJ2-7	CATSRDLGTGYEQYF
15	TRBV21-1	TRBJ2-7	CASSTRDSSGGEQYF
14	TRBV2	TRBJ2-7	CAREDGIVRGEQYF
15	TRBV5-6	TRBJ2-7	CASSLEDGRVYEQYF
14	TRBV2	TRBJ2-1	CASSAGQLPNEQFF
15	TRBV7-9	TRBJ1-4	CASSLLPGVEEKLFF
16	TRBV29-1	TRBJ2-1	CSVAGGLAATYNEQFF